What follows describes a single TCR beta chain. The CDR3 totals 14 residues. In germline, CDR1 is SNHLY, CDR2 FYNNEI. The junction had 6 bases not matched to a gene; V was cut back by 7 bases and J by 3 bases. The data are from a study of blood T cell repertoires in COVID-19. Whole-study context: The samples span acute and convalescent COVID-19 from the United States, Italy and Spain. The analysed material was cDNA or gDNA that came from T cells, B-cell-depleted T cells, or PBMCs.

In the original analysis: From reference gene primer amplification, estimates of nucleated cell counts were derived. Measured with immunoSEQ multiplex PCR; TCRdb has only the in-frame clones, and not every one. V and J calls and clone size are copied from that table; D and trimming were computed from the DNA. The table has about 220,000 clones, less than 85% seen once. The chain has TRBV2 and TRBJ1-5, with 7 positions matching TRBD1. Sequenced: peripheral blood. The clonotype comes from an elderly woman with acute or convalescent COVID-19. CDR3 nucleotide sequence: TGTGCCAGCAAACCCGACAGGGACAATCAGCCCCAGCATTTT. Translated: CASKPDRDNQPQHF.